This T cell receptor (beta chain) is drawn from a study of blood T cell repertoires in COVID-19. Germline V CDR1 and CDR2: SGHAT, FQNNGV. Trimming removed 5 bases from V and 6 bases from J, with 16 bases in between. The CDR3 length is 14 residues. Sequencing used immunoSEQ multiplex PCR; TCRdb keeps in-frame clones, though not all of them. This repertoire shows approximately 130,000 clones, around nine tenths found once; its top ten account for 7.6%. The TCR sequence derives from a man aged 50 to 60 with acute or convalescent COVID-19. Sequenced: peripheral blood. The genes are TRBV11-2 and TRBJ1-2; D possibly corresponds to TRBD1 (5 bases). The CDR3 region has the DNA TGTGCCAGCAGCCAGGGACTCTCGAGGGATGGCTACACCTTC. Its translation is CASSQGLSRDGYTF. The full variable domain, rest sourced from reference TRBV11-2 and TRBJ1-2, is EAGVAQSPRYKIIEKRQSVAFWCNPISGHATLYWYQQILGQGPKLLIQFQNNGVVDDSQLPKDRFSAERLKGVDSTLKIQPAKLEDSAVYLCASSQGLSRDGYTFGSGTRLTVV.